This TCR beta chain emerged from a study of T-cell reconstitution after alpha-beta-depleted transplantation in children. For TCRbeta, the library was prepared with unique molecular identifiers. In TCRdb, the PCR reads were re-called with MiXCR into one record per CDR3 protein. Of around 680,000 distinct CDR3 sequences in the sample, around 16% are singletons; the top ten hold 1.1%. CDR3 length: 14 amino acids. The V end was cut by 1 base, the J end by 0 bases, with 7 bases between. The germline CDR1 and CDR2 sequences are SEHNR and FQNEAQ (reference sequence). The chain uses TRBV7-9 and TRBJ2-7; no reliable D call. This sample comprised PBMCs from the stem cell graft donor, obtained from the stem cell graft. The sequence came from a human donor who donated a stem cell graft to a child with acute myeloid leukemia. The CDR3 loop reads CASSLGFFSYEQYF. DNA for the CDR3: TGTGCCAGCAGCTTAGGGTTCTTCTCCTACGAGCAGTACTTC. Complete variable domain (other parts from reference TRBV7-9 and TRBJ2-7): DTGVSQNPRHKITKRGQNVTFRCDPISEHNRLYWYRQTLGQGPEFLTYFQNEAQLEKSRLLSDRFSAERPKGSFSTLEIQRTEQGDSAMYLCASSLGFFSYEQYFGPGTRLTVT.